These 10 T cell receptor beta chains came from one sample sequenced in a study of cytomegalovirus exposure and HLA in healthy donors (dated by TCRdb to 2016 to 2017). The receptor library was made with the immunoSEQ multiplex PCR assay. For the multiplex PCR, a mixture combining 60 forward primers for TCR Vbeta segments and 13 reverse primers for TCR Jbeta segments was used. This immuneACCESS table, as held by TCRdb, lists in-frame sequences with V and J called but not all clones. Of the missing ones, under half trace to an unresolved V gene in checked studies; the others have no known cause. The sample table shows around 300,000 clones, and 70% to 90% are seen once. The ten largest clones add up to more than 1.5% of the sample. The sample consisted of PBMCs. These receptors came from a woman aged 40 to 50 in good health and CMV-seropositive.

The chain has TRBV11-2 and TRBJ2-1; 8 nucleotides agree with TRBD2. Germline V gene lookup returns CDR1 SGHAT and CDR2 FQNNGV. The CDR3 contains 12 residues. V gave up 5 bases and J gave up 9 bases; unmatched junction bases: 3. Here the CDR3 DNA reads TGTGCCAGCAGCCTCGGGGGGGCTGAGCAGTTCTTC. It specifies CASSLGGAEQFF.

The V and J genes are TRBV11-2 and TRBJ1-3, with D maybe TRBD1 (5 bases). This CDR3 region has 11 residues. Germline loops: CDR1 SGHAT, CDR2 FQNNGV. V was trimmed by 11 bases and J by 2 bases, leaving 7 bases between them. CDR3 in DNA: TGTGCCTCAGGGCCTGGAAACACCATATATTTT. Protein: CASGPGNTIYF.

This chain connects TRBV5-1 to TRBJ2-2; the match to TRBD2 covers 9 bases. Unmatched junction bases numbered 0, after V lost 2 bases and J lost 7 bases. The CDR3 is 13 residues long. CDR1 is SGHRS and CDR2 is YFSETQ in the germline V gene. In DNA, the CDR3 is TGCGCCAGCAGCTTTAGCGGGAGCGGGGAGCTGTTTTTT. Translating gives CASSFSGSGELFF.

This sequence joins TRBV27 and TRBJ2-7; D might be TRBD2 (5 bases). V lost 6 bases to trimming and J lost 3 bases, with 12 bases between them. The CDR3 sequence is 13 residues long. Germline CDR1 and CDR2: MNHEY and SMNVEV (reference sequence). CDR3 amino acids: CASRPPGSYEQYF. CDR3 in DNA: TGTGCCAGCAGACCCCCGGGAAGCTACGAGCAGTACTTC.

Remarks on this clone: The junction and the germline gene differ at one end; a read error may be behind it. The chain employs TRBV6-5 and TRBJ2-6; perhaps TRBD1 as D (5 bases). Germline values: CDR1 MNHEY, CDR2 SVGAGI. The CDR3 is 14 residues long. The CDR3 loop reads CASSYGAGANGLTF. CDR3 bases: TGTGCCAGCAGTTACGGGGCTGGGGCCAACGGCCTGACTTTC.

In regard to this clone: At one boundary the junction diverges from the germline segment, which might be a read error. The chain carries TRBV6-5 and TRBJ1-2; 8 bases match TRBD1. Germline V lookup: CDR1 MNHEY, CDR2 SVGAGI. The CDR3 extends over 14 amino acids. The DNA for the CDR3 is TGTGCCAGCAGCTACTCGAGGACAGGGAATGGCTACACCTTC. Encoded protein: CASSYSRTGNGYTF.

V is TRBV7-6 and J is TRBJ2-7; tentatively, D is TRBD1 (5 bases). Germline loops: CDR1 SGHVS, CDR2 FNYEAQ. The CDR3 contains 13 residues. With 3 bases removed from V and 6 bases from J, the gap between germline ends came to 12 bases. CDR3 in amino acids: CASSFQQVGEQYF. CDR3 sequence (DNA): TGTGCCAGCAGCTTTCAACAGGTGGGCGAGCAGTACTTC.

The chain has TRBV28 and TRBJ1-2; D is possibly TRBD1 (6 bases). The CDR3 spans 14 residues. V lost 7 bases to trimming and J lost 8 bases, with 20 bases between them. Germline loops: CDR1 MDHEN, CDR2 SYDVKM. The CDR3 DNA reads as TGTGCCAGCATAGCGGGGGGCGGATTAAGGGGCTACACCTTC. It specifies CASIAGGGLRGYTF.

On this clone: One end of the junction does not line up with germline, which may come from a read error. V is TRBV7-9 and J is TRBJ2-3; 10 positions match TRBD2. CDR1 is SEHNR and CDR2 is FQNEAQ in the germline V gene (reference sequence). CDR3 length: 16 residues. In nucleotides, the CDR3 is TGTTCCAGCAGCGTAGGAGCGGGAGGGATCACAGATACGCAGTATTTT. Residues: CSSSVGAGGITDTQYF.

This chain links TRBV2 with TRBJ2-6; TRBD1 might be the D (6 bases). Trimming left V 4 bases short and J 2 bases short, with 12 bases between. The CDR3 spans 16 residues. CDR1 and CDR2 (germline): SNHLY, FYNNEI. Here the CDR3 reads CASSGDRPAGANVLTF. CDR3 nucleotides: TGTGCCAGCAGTGGTGACAGGCCCGCTGGGGCCAACGTCCTGACTTTC.